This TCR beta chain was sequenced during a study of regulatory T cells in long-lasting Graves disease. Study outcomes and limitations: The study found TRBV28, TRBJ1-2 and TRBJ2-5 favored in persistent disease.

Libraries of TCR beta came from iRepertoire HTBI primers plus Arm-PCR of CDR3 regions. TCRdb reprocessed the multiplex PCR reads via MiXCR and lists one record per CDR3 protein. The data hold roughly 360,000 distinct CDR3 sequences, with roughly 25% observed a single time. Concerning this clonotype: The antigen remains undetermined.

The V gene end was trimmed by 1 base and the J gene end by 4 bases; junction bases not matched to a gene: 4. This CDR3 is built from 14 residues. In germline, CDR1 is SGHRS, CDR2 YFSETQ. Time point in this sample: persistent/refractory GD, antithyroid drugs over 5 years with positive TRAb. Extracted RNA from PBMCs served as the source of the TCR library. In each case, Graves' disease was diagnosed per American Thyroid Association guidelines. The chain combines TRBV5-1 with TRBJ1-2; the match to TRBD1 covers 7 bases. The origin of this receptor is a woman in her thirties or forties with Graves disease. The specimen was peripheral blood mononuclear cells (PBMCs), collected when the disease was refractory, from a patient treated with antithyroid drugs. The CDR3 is CASSLTGEVYGYTF. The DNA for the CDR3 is TGCGCCAGCAGCTTGACAGGGGAGGTCTATGGCTACACCTTC.